This TCR beta chain emerged from a study of T cell responses to AZD1222 COVID-19 vaccine. As to this clone: Its matching antigen is unknown.

Study observations and caveats: Among vaccine-associated CD4 TCRs, coverage spanned spike, with dominance at 160-218 and 743-854.

The CDR3 is 13 residues long. The V end lost 4 bases, the J end lost 0 bases, and 6 bases lay between the germline ends. Germline CDR1 SGHRS, CDR2 YFSETQ. Profiled with immunoSEQ multiplex PCR; TCRdb holds only in-frame clones, not every one. The sample shows around 100,000 clones, 90% to 95% of them seen only once. This chain links TRBV5-1 with TRBJ2-3; D is undetermined. This specimen was peripheral blood, taken on day 0 of AZD1222 vaccination. The sequence was collected from an adult in good health. As DNA, the CDR3 is TGCGCCAGCAGCGAGGATAGCACAGATACGCAGTATTTT. This encodes CASSEDSTDTQYF.